The 7 T cell receptor beta chains below were found in one sample sequenced in a study of shared clonotypes between healthy human individuals. The assay was immunoSEQ multiplex PCR, and TCRdb's table has in-frame clones only and misses some. Here the sample spans 2,500,000 or so clones, over 85% being singletons. Sequenced sample: naive CD4+ T cells sorted from blood. Subset defined: CD45RA+ positively selected. Source of these receptors: a man younger than 35 in good health.

The chain recombines TRBV2 with TRBJ2-2; possibly TRBD2 for D (5 bases). CDR1 and CDR2 from the germline V gene are SNHLY and FYNNEI. V was pared by 7 bases and J by 4 bases, with 16 bases between. The CDR3 totals 15 residues. CDR3 DNA: TGTGCCAGCAAGCATCCGACTAACCCCACCGGGGAGCTGTTTTTT. As protein: CASKHPTNPTGELFF.

The chain recombines TRBV11-2 with TRBJ2-5; 8 bases match TRBD1. V lost 6 bases and J lost 4; bases outside the gene matches: 7. Germline CDR1 is SGHAT and CDR2 is FQNNGV. The CDR3 sequence is 14 residues long. DNA for the CDR3: TGTGCCAGCAGAGTAACAGGGGGTACAGAGACCCAGTACTTC. Translating gives CASRVTGGTETQYF.

This sequence joins TRBV30 and TRBJ1-4; the D is unclear. CDR1 and CDR2 (germline): GTSNPN, SVGIG (reference sequence). The ends were cut back, 8 bases at V and 0 bases at J, with 4 bases in the middle. The CDR3 is made up of 11 amino acids. The CDR3 sequence is CAHATNEKLFF. The CDR3 DNA follows: TGTGCCCATGCAACTAATGAAAAACTGTTTTTT. The whole variable domain, filled in from reference TRBV30 and TRBJ1-4, reads SQTIHQWPATLVQPVGSPLSLECTVEGTSNPNLYWYRQAAGRGLQLLFYSVGIGQISSEVPQNLSASRPQDRQFILSSKKLLLSDSGFYLCAHATNEKLFFGSGTQLSVL.

This CDR3 reads CASSSSAGERSGANVLTF. The CDR3 DNA follows: TGCGCCAGCAGCTCCTCAGCTGGGGAACGCTCTGGGGCCAACGTCCTGACTTTC. This chain links TRBV5-1 with TRBJ2-6; D not resolved. Germline V gene lookup returns CDR1 SGHRS and CDR2 YFSETQ. The length of the CDR3 is 18 residues. V was trimmed by 3 bases and J by 0 bases, leaving 16 bases between them.

The chain couples TRBV19 to TRBJ2-7; D may be TRBD1 or TRBD2 (5 bases each). This CDR3 region has 14 residues. Germline V gives CDR1 LNHDA, CDR2 SQIVND (reference sequence). Trimming removed 9 bases at V and 2 bases at J, with 17 bases between. The CDR3 DNA is TGTGCCAGCCTAAATCCAGGGAGAACCTACGAGCAGTACTTC. Residues: CASLNPGRTYEQYF.

The chain carries TRBV2 and TRBJ1-2; 8 nucleotides match TRBD1. Unmatched junction bases numbered 7, after V lost 2 bases and J lost 2 bases. CDR3 length: 16 amino acids. The germline V gene has CDR1 SNHLY and CDR2 FYNNEI. CDR3 DNA: TGTGCCAGCAGTGAAAGGGGGACAGGATCCAACTATGGCTACACCTTC. It codes for CASSERGTGSNYGYTF.

A single count supports this clone. CDR3 protein: CASTQGGGIGNSPLHF. Here the CDR3 DNA reads TGTGCCAGCACCCAGGGAGGGGGCATCGGTAATTCACCCCTCCACTTT. The J gene is TRBJ1-6, the V gene TRBV28; 7 bases are shared with TRBD1. The germline V gene encodes CDR1 MDHEN and CDR2 SYDVKM. With 7 bases clipped from V and 6 bases from J, the junction kept 12 bases outside the gene matches. This CDR3 has 16 residues.